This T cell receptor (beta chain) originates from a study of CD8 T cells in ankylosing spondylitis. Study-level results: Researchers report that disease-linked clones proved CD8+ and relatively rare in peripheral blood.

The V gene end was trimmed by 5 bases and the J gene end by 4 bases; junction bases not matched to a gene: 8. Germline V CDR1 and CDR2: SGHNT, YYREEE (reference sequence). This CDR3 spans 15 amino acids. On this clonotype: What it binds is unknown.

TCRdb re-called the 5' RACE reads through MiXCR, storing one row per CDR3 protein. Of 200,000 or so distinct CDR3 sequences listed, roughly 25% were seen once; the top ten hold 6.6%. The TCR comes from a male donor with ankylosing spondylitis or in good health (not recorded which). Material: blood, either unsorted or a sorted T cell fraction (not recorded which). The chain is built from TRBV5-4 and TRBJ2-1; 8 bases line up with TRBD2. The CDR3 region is CASRRTSGTYNEQFF. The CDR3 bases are TGTGCCAGCAGGAGAACTAGCGGAACTTACAATGAGCAGTTCTTC.